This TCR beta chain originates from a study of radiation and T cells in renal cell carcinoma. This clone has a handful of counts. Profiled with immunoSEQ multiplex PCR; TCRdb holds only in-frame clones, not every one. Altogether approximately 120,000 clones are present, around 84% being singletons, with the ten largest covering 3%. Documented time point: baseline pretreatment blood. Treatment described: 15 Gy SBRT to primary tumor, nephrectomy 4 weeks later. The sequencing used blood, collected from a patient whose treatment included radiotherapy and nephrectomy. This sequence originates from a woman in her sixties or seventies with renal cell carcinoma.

The CDR3 DNA reads TGTGCCACCGCTTCAGCAGAGACCCAGTACTTC. Protein sequence: CATASAETQYF. This chain joins TRBV6-6 and TRBJ2-5, with D unresolved. Germline CDR1 MNHNY, CDR2 SVGAGI (reference sequence). Trimming left V 10 bases short and J 4 bases short, with 10 bases between. The CDR3 has 11 amino acids.